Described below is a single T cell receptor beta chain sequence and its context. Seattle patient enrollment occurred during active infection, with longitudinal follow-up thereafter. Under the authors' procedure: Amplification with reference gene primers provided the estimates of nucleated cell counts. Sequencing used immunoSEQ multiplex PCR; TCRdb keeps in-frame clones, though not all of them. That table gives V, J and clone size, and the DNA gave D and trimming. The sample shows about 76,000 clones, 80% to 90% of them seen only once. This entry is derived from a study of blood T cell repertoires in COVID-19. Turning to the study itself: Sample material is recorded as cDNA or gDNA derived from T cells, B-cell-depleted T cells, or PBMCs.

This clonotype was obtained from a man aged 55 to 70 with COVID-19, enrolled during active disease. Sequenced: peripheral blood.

CDR3 DNA sequence: TGTGCCAGCACCTACAGTTATAGCACAGATACGCAGTATTTT. Protein sequence: CASTYSYSTDTQYF. The J gene is TRBJ2-3, the V gene TRBV6-5, with unresolved D. The CDR3 is 14 residues long. V lost 7 bases to trimming and J lost 0 bases, with 11 bases between them. The germline CDR1 and CDR2 sequences are MNHEY and SVGAGI.